Described below is a single TCR beta chain sequence and its context. No cognate antigen has been identified for it. No base quality information exists; no much larger clone differs at one position. TCR CDR3 regions were amplified from genomic DNA by multiplex PCR using the deep immunoSEQ assay. For each cell subset, the extracted genomic DNA was distributed evenly across all wells of several immunoSEQ 96-well plates, and each plate served as one replicate. Each replicate PCR for sorted subsets received roughly 200 ng genomic DNA, equal to tens of thousands of T cell genomes. The purified libraries were quantified using a Qubit 3.0 fluorometer, sized with a Bioanalyzer 2100, and then quantified again using the KAPA Library Quantification kit. Each immunoSEQ 96-well plate was sequenced on its own single-read 150-cycle Illumina NextSeq 550 flow cell. Regarding the original processing steps: Because the immunoSEQ output held only junctional sequences and lacked quality scores, the filtering could not match the filtering applied to full-length reads. To assign V/J genes and CDR3, sequences were annotated using PyIR, a Python wrapper for IgBLAST v1.9, with IMGT germline references. Any read was removed if the V/J assignment was weak (E-value above 1e-6), the CDR3 was missing, or the read contained stop codons, out-of-frame junctions, or ambiguous translated residues. V3J clonotypes were defined as sequences sharing an identical inferred V gene, J gene, and CDR3 amino acid sequence. To compute the percentage overlap between repertoires, the number of shared unique clonotypes was divided by the size of the smaller repertoire. Repertoire richness was assessed with RTK rarefaction, the Chao1 estimator, and Recon v2.1 estimates of unobserved clonotypes. Generation probabilities were computed with OLGA for all TCRbeta clonotypes obtained by the gDNA method from a few donors. TCRdb took this table from immuneACCESS and kept in-frame rearrangements with V and J called. Such tables lack part of the clones; where checked against another copy, unresolved V genes explain under half of the gap, and the rest is unexplained. V and J calls and clone size follow that table, whereas D and trimming were derived from the DNA. In this sample the table shows over a million clones, roughly 74% of which occur a single time. The ten largest clones represent more than 0.55% of the sample.

The donors were healthy, HIV-negative adults with no recently reported acute infections or vaccinations. Only Caucasian adults living in Nashville, Tennessee, USA were represented among the donors. CD4+ T cells were enriched by magnetic negative selection; naive cells were then positively selected on CD45RA, and the negative fraction formed the memory subset. After blood collection by leukapheresis, PBMCs were isolated using Ficoll-Histopaque density gradient centrifugation and then cryopreserved in the vapor phase of liquid nitrogen. Purity and quantity of every magnetically sorted T cell population were checked by analytical flow cytometry. Genomic DNA was isolated from each sorted fraction and quantified by UV absorbance on a Nanodrop 2000c. CDR1 is given as MNHEY and CDR2 as SVGAGI, both from the germline V gene. Taken from cysteine to phenylalanine, the CDR3 has 15 residues. Only the CDR3 DNA is retained, 45 bases long and in frame from the first base. Cut back by 6 bases and 5 bases, the V and J ends lie 16 bases apart.

These data are taken from a study of shared clonotypes between healthy human individuals (dated by TCRdb to the early 2020s). With regard to the full study: The cohort included a few men and two women between 18 and 49 years of age. To estimate repertoire size and how much clonotypes are shared between individuals, the study performed deep sequencing of blood TCR repertoires from roughly five healthy adults. Between about 0.94 and 8.9 billion PBMCs per donor were obtained by leukapheresis. To increase sequencing depth and limit assay-specific biases, TCR repertoire library preparation and sequencing were carried out by different laboratories using diverse techniques. For each donor, CD4 naive and CD4 memory were each given three plates, CD8 naive was given two plates, and CD8 memory was given one plate.

Paper-wide results and their limitations: Pairwise subsampling led to the expectation that sequencing depth would affect the degree of clonotype sharing among donors. The small number of donors limited the genetic and exposure-history diversity represented. Across a few donors, roughly 5% of naive CD4, more than 3% of naive CD8, about 2.3% of memory CD4, and about 0.4% of memory CD8 clonotypes were shared. Higher generation probabilities were observed for clonotypes shared by all four sorted-subset donors than for non-shared clonotypes. Naive subsets generally had larger estimated clonotype richness than memory subsets. Sampling was restricted to blood, and TCR repertoires in tissues likely differ from the TCR repertoires found in blood. Incomplete sequencing was indicated by rarefaction of sorted-subset datasets, despite the large sequencing depth.

The material sequenced was memory CD4+ T cells from PBMCs. The label giving this sample's cell subset or site can be read as: CD45RA-negative fraction. The rearrangement joined TRBV6-5 to TRBJ2-2; a tentative D call is TRBD2 (6 bases match). The TCR sequence derives from a man aged 18 to 30 in good health. Some clones in this sample may be carry-over from other donors' samples. Here the CDR3 is given as CASSLTGTATGELFF. The sequenced DNA: TGTGCCAGCAGCCTAACCGGGACTGCTACCGGGGAGCTGTTTTTT.